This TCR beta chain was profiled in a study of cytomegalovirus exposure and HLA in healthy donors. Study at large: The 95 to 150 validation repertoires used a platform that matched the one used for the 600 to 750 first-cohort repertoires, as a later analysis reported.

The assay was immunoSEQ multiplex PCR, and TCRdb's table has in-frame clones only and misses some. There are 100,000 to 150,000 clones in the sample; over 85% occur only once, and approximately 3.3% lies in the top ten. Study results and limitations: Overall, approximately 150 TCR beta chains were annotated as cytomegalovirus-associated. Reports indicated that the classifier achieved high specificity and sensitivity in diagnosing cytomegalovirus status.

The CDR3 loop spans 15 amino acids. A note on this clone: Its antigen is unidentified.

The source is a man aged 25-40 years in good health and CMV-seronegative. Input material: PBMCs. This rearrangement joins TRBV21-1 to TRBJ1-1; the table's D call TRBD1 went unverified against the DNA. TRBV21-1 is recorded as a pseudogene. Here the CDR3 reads CASSKAGAGGTEAFF. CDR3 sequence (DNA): TGTGCCAGCAGCAAAGCCGGGGCAGGGGGGACTGAAGCTTTCTTT.